The rows below give T cell receptor beta chains drawn from one sample of a study of blood T cell repertoires in COVID-19. Assay: immunoSEQ multiplex PCR; the TCRdb copy retains only in-frame clones and omits some. This sample carries under 450,000 clones, 81% of them seen once, and the ten largest clones take more than 1%. The sequencing sample was made of peripheral blood. These receptors were collected from a human donor with acute or convalescent COVID-19. The donor label of this sample is uncertain. The CDR3 runs from the conserved cysteine through the conserved F or W. The D gene is left open where the match is weak. Clone size is stated in some rows and not others, as once, few, many or a class when expanded.

v_call	j_call	d_call	clone_size	cdr3_nt	cdr3_aa
TRBV18	TRBJ1-1	.	.	TGTGCCAGCTCACCATGGGGGGAAACTGAAGCTTTCTTT	CASSPWGETEAFF
TRBV5-1	TRBJ1-2	TRBD1	.	TGCGCCAGCAGCAACGAAGGACAGGCTAACTATGGCTACACCTTC	CASSNEGQANYGYTF
TRBV30	TRBJ2-7	TRBD2	.	TGTGCCTGGAAGGAGCGGACTAGCGGGAGCTACGAGCAGTACTTC	CAWKERTSGSYEQYF
TRBV5-1	TRBJ1-4	TRBD1	.	TGCGCCAGCAGCTTCCAGGGACAGCAAAATGAAAAACTGTTTTTT	CASSFQGQQNEKLFF
TRBV7-9	TRBJ1-1	TRBD1	.	TGTGCCAGCAGCTCCCCCGGGACAGCAAACACTGAAGCTTTCTTT	CASSSPGTANTEAFF
TRBV30	TRBJ1-1	.	.	TGTGCCTGGAGTGTACCCCAGGTTGAAGCTTTCTTT	CAWSVPQVEAFF
TRBV2	TRBJ2-1	.	.	TGTGCCAGCAGACGGGATTTTGGCCATGAGCAGTTCTTC	CASRRDFGHEQFF
TRBV29-1	TRBJ1-5	TRBD1	.	TGCAGCGTACCGGGACAGGGGAATCAGCCCCAGCATTTT	CSVPGQGNQPQHF
TRBV15	TRBJ2-7	TRBD2	.	TGTGCCACCAGCATGGGACTAGCGGACTACGAGCAGTACTTC	CATSMGLADYEQYF
TRBV29-1	TRBJ1-1	.	.	TGCAGCGTTGTAGGTATGGGGGGTTCTACTGAAGCTTTCTTT	CSVVGMGGSTEAFF
TRBV7-2	TRBJ2-3	TRBD2	.	TGTGCCAGCAGCCCAGCGGGGTTAGTGGCAGATACGCAGTATTTT	CASSPAGLVADTQYF
TRBV4-1	TRBJ1-6	.	.	TGCGCCAGCAGCCAGTCGAATACAGCGGTTTTCTCACCCCTCCACTTT	CASSQSNTAVFSPLHF
TRBV9	TRBJ1-3	TRBD1	.	TGTGCCAGCAGCGTAGGCGGTGGGACAGGGCCTGGAAACACCATATATTTT	CASSVGGGTGPGNTIYF
TRBV6-2/TRBV6-3	TRBJ2-1	TRBD2	.	TGTGCCAGCAGCCCTCAGACTAGCGGGAGAATCAATGAGCAGTTCTTC	CASSPQTSGRINEQFF
TRBV19	TRBJ1-2	.	.	TGTGCCAGTAGCAGGACAGACGTATGGGCTGGCTACACCTTC	CASSRTDVWAGYTF
TRBV27	TRBJ2-7	.	few	TGTGCCAGCAGTAAAAGCCCGAGGAGCTCCTACGAGCAGTACTTC	CASSKSPRSSYEQYF
TRBV4-1	TRBJ2-1	TRBD2	.	TGCGCCAGCAGCCAAGAATCTCGGCGGGAGGGCCCAGGGCAGTTCTTC	CASSQESRREGPGQFF
TRBV7-9	TRBJ1-4	TRBD1	.	TGTGCCAGCAGCCCCGGACAGGGGGTTGTAAAACTGTTTTTT	CASSPGQGVVKLFF
TRBV19	TRBJ2-7	.	few	TGTGCCAGTAGTCAACACAGCTCCTACGAGCAGTACTTC	CASSQHSSYEQYF
TRBV6-5	TRBJ2-2	.	.	TGTGCCAGCAGTTGGCAGGGATCGAACACCGGGGAGCTGTTTTTT	CASSWQGSNTGELFF
TRBV27	TRBJ2-3	.	.	TGTGCCAGCAGTCCCCGGAAGGCGGGATGGGGCACAGATACGCAGTATTTT	CASSPRKAGWGTDTQYF
TRBV6-1	TRBJ1-4	.	few	TGTGCCAGCAGTGAAAGGGGTAGCGGTGAAAAACTGTTTTTT	CASSERGSGEKLFF
TRBV5-6	TRBJ2-1	TRBD1	few	TGTGCCAGCAGCTCCACCGGGACAGGGGTTTACAATGAGCAGTTCTTC	CASSSTGTGVYNEQFF
TRBV14	TRBJ2-1	.	.	TGTGCCAGCAGCCAACCCCTTTACAATGAGCAGTTCTTC	CASSQPLYNEQFF
TRBV19	TRBJ2-1	TRBD2	.	TGTGCCACCACGATTCCAACCGGGACTAACTACAATGAGCAGTTCTTC	CATTIPTGTNYNEQFF
TRBV5-4	TRBJ1-2	TRBD1	few	TGTGCCAGCAGCTTGTTGACAGGGTGGAATATCTACGGCTACACCTTC	CASSLLTGWNIYGYTF
TRBV6-5	TRBJ2-7	.	.	TGTGCCAGCACGACGCTCAGGGGCCACGAGCAGTACTTC	CASTTLRGHEQYF
TRBV12-1	TRBJ1-1	.	.	TGTGCCAGCAGCTTGAGGGACAGGGCTCACACTGAAGCTTTCTTT	CASSLRDRAHTEAFF
TRBV7-9	TRBJ1-2	TRBD1	few	TGTGCCAGCAGCCCGGGACAGGGTTTCTATGGCTACACCTTC	CASSPGQGFYGYTF
TRBV19	TRBJ2-7	TRBD1	.	TGTGCCAGTAGTATGCGACAGGGGGCTTACGAGCAGTACTTC	CASSMRQGAYEQYF
TRBV30	TRBJ1-3	.	.	TGTGCCTGGAGGGTAGGGGGTGGTGGAAACACCATATATTTT	CAWRVGGGGNTIYF
TRBV19	TRBJ2-6	.	.	TGTGCCAGTAGTACTCTATCGGGGGCCAACGTCCTGACTTTC	CASSTLSGANVLTF